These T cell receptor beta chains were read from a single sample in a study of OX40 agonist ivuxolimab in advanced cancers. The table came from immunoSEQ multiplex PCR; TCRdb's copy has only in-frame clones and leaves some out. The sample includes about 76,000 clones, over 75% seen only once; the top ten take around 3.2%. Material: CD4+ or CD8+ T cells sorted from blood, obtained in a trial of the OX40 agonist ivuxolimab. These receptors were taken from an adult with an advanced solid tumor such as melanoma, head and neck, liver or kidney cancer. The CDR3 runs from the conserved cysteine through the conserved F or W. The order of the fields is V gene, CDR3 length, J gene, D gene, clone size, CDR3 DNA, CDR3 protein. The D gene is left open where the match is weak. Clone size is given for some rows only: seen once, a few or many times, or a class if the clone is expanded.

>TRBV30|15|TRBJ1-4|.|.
TGTGCCTGGAGTGTAGAAAGGCAGGAAAACGAAAAACTGTTTTTT
CAWSVERQENEKLFF
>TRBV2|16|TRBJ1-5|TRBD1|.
TGTGCCAGCAGTGAAGCTGGGACAGGGGGTAGGCAGCCCCAGCATTTT
CASSEAGTGGRQPQHF
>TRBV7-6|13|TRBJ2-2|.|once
TGTGCCAGCAGCCCAGTGGGCGCCGGGGAGCTGTTTTTT
CASSPVGAGELFF
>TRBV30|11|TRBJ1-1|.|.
TGTGCCTGGCAGGGGAACACTGAAGCTTTCTTT
CAWQGNTEAFF
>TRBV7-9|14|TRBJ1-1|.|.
TGTGCCAGCAGCTCGTACAGGGACAACACTGAAGCTTTCTTT
CASSSYRDNTEAFF
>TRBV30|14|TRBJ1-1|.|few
TGTGCCTGGATGCGGTTAATGAAGGGCACTGAAGCTTTCTTT
CAWMRLMKGTEAFF
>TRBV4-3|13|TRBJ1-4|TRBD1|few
TGCGCCAGCAGCCAGATAGTCGGGACAGGGTTGATTTTT
CASSQIVGTGLIF
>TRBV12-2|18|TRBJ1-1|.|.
TGTGCAAGTCGCCCCCGCTCCCCTCCAAGGGTTGTGGACACTGAAGCTTTCTTT
CASRPRSPPRVVDTEAFF
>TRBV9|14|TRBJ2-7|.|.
TGTGCCAGCGGGAGCGGAGTAGCGGCGGACGAGCAGTACTTC
CASGSGVAADEQYF
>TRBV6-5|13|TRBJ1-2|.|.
TGTGCCAGCAGTCCACAGGTTGTCTATGGCTACACCTTC
CASSPQVVYGYTF
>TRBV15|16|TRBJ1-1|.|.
TGTGCCACCAACCAACCAAGACAGGTGATGAACACTGAAGCTTTCTTT
CATNQPRQVMNTEAFF
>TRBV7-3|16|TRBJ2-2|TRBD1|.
TGTGCCAGCAGACCCGGGACAGGTTCGGGCACCGGGGAGCTGTTTTTT
CASRPGTGSGTGELFF
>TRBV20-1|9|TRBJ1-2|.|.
TGCAGTCTAGACTATGGCTACACCTTC
CSLDYGYTF
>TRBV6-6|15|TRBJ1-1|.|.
TGTGCCAGCAGTTACTCGATGCAGTTGAACACTGAAGCTTTCTTT
CASSYSMQLNTEAFF
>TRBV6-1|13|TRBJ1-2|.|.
TGTGCCAGCAGCAAAGACAGGATTTATGGCTACACCTTC
CASSKDRIYGYTF
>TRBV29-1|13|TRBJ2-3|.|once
TGCAGCGGGGCACCCCAGCGCACAGATACGCAGTATTTT
CSGAPQRTDTQYF
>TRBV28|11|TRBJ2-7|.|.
TGTGCCAGCAGCGAACGAAACGAGCAGTACTTC
CASSERNEQYF
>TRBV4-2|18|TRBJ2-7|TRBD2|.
TGTGCCAGCAGCCAAGAGGGACTAGCGGGGAATCGGGCCTACGAGCAGTACTTC
CASSQEGLAGNRAYEQYF
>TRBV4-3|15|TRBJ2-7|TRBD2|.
TGCGCCAGCAGCCAAGCATCTAGCGGGAGGGGGGAGCAGTACTTC
CASSQASSGRGEQYF
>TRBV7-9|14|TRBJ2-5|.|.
TGTGCCAGCAGCTCACGACGGATACAAGAGACCCAGTACTTC
CASSSRRIQETQYF
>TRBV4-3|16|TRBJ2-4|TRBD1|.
TGCGCCAGCAGCCAATCAGGGGGCCAGCGATGGAACATTCAGTACTTC
CASSQSGGQRWNIQYF
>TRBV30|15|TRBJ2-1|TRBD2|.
TGTGCCTGGGGCGGCGGGAGGGCCAGAGCTGAGGAGCAGTTCTTC
CAWGGGRARAEEQFF
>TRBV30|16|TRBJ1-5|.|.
TGTGCCTGGAGTGCCGAGGATTTTCACACCAATCAGCCCCAGCATTTT
CAWSAEDFHTNQPQHF
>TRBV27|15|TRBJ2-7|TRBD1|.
TGTGCCAGCAGTTCAACCGGGACAGGGTGGAACGAGCAGTACTTC
CASSSTGTGWNEQYF
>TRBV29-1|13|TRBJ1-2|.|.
TGCAGCGTTTCCGCAGACCTAAACTATGGCTACACCTTC
CSVSADLNYGYTF
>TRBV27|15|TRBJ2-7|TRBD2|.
TGTGCCAGCAGTTTGACGACTAGCGGGAGTGGCGAGCAGTACTTC
CASSLTTSGSGEQYF
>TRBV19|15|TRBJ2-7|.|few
TGTGCCAGTAGTGCTTCCGTCGGCGCGCCCTACGAGCAGTACTTC
CASSASVGAPYEQYF
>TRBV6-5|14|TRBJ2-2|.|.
TGTGCCAGCACCGAACAGGGATCCACCGGGGAGCTGTTTTTT
CASTEQGSTGELFF
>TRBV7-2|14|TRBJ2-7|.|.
TGTGCCAGCAGCTTCCGGGAAACGTCCTACGAGCAGTACTTC
CASSFRETSYEQYF
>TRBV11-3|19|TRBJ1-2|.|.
TGTGCCAGCAGCTTAGCGGGGGACTCCCGGGGGCATGGAACCTATGGCTACACCTTC
CASSLAGDSRGHGTYGYTF
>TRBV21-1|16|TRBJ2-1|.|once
TGTGCCAGCAGCCCCCGAGGGGGAGTGGAAAACAATGAGCAGTTCTTC
CASSPRGGVENNEQFF
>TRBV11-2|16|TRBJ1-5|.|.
TGTGCCAGCAGCTTATTCGGGGGGCAGAGCAATCAGCCCCAGCATTTT
CASSLFGGQSNQPQHF
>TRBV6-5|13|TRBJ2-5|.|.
TGTGCCAGCAGACCAAACAGGGAAGAGACCCAGTACTTC
CASRPNREETQYF
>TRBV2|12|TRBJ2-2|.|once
TGTGCCAGCAGTGGTTACCTCGGGGAGCTGTTTTTT
CASSGYLGELFF
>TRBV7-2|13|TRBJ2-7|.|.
TGTGCCAGCAGCTTAGGATACTCCGGGACCCTAGGGTTC
CASSLGYSGTLGF
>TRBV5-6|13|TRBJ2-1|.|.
TGTGCCAGCAGCTTGGGTCTGGCCCTTGGGCAGTTCTTC
CASSLGLALGQFF
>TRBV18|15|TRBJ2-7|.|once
TGTGCCAGCTCACCACAGGGCAGGGGTCAGGGCGAGCAGTACTTC
CASSPQGRGQGEQYF
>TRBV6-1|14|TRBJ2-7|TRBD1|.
TGTGCCAGCAGCCCCGGGACAGGGCCCTACGAGCAGTACTTC
CASSPGTGPYEQYF
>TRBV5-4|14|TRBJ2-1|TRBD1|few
TGTGCCAGCAGCCATAGGACAGGGGCCAATGAGCAGTTCTTC
CASSHRTGANEQFF
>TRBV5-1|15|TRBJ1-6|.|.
TGCGCCAGCAGTCACGGCAGGGGTGAGGGATCACCCCTCCACTTT
CASSHGRGEGSPLHF
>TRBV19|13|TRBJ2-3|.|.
TGTGCCAGTGACATATCTGGAGGAGATACGCAGTATTTT
CASDISGGDTQYF
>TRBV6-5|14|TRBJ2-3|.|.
TGTGCCAGCAAGGGCGGGGCGACCACAGATACGCAGTATTTT
CASKGGATTDTQYF
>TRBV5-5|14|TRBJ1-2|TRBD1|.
TGTGCCAGCAGTCAGGGGGGAGCTAACTATGGCTACACCTTC
CASSQGGANYGYTF
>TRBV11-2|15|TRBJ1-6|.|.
TGTGCCAGCAGCTTCGCGGGGCGTGATAATTCACCCCTCCACTTT
CASSFAGRDNSPLHF
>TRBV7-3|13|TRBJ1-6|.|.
TGTGCCAGCAGCTTAACTCGAGATTCACCCCTCCACTTT
CASSLTRDSPLHF
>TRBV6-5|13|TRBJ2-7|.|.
TGTGCCAGCAGTGGTATTTCCTCCTACGAGCAGTACTTC
CASSGISSYEQYF
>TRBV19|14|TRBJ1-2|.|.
TGTGCCAGTAGTATAGAACCGTACAACTATGGCTACACCTTC
CASSIEPYNYGYTF
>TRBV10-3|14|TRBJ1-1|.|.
TGTGCCATCACTGAGGGTAAAGGTTTCACTGAAGCTTTCTTT
CAITEGKGFTEAFF
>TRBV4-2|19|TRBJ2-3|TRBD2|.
TGTGCCAGCAGCCATGGGCTATCAGAAGCGACTAGCGGCACAGATACGCAGTATTTT
CASSHGLSEATSGTDTQYF